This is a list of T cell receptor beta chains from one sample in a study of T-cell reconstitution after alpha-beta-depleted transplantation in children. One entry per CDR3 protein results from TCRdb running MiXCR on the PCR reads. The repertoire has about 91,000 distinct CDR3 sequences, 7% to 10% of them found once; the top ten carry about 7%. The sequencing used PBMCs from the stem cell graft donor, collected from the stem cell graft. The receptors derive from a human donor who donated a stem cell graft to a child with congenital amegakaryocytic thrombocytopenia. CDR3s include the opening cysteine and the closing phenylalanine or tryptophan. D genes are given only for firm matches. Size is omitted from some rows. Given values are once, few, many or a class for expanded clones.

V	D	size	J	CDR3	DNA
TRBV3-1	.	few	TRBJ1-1	CASSLDATEAFF	TGTGCCAGCAGCCTGGACGCCACTGAAGCTTTCTTT
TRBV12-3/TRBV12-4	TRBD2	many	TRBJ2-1	CASCHGLANNEQFF	TGTGCCAGCTGCCACGGACTAGCGAACAATGAGCAGTTCTTC
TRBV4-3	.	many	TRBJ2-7	CASSQAIEGNEQYF	TGCGCCAGCAGCCAGGCAATAGAAGGGAACGAGCAGTACTTC
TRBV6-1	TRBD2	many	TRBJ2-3	CASTSGTSGRYTDTQYF	TGTGCCAGCACCTCCGGGACTAGCGGGAGATACACAGATACGCAGTATTTT
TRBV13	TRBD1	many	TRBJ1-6	CASSLAGTGVSPLHF	TGTGCCAGCAGCTTAGCCGGGACAGGGGTATCACCCCTCCACTTT
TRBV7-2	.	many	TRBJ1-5	CASSVRTGNQPQHF	TGTGCCAGCAGCGTCCGCACAGGCAATCAGCCCCAGCATTTT
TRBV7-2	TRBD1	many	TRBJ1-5	CASSLPGQGIQPQHF	TGTGCCAGCAGCTTACCGGGACAGGGGATTCAGCCCCAGCATTTT
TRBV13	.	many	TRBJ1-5	CASSLGTGGNSNQPQHF	TGTGCCAGCAGCTTAGGGACAGGCGGGAATAGCAATCAGCCCCAGCATTTT
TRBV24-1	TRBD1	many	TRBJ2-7	CATSVTGTELSYEQYF	TGTGCCACCAGTGTAACCGGGACAGAGCTCTCCTACGAGCAGTACTTC
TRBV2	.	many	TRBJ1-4	CASRRDITNEKLFF	TGTGCCAGCAGGAGGGACATAACTAATGAAAAACTGTTTTTT
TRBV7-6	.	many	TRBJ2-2	CASSLAAPSSFQGHGELFF	TGTGCCAGCAGCTTAGCGGCGCCATCTAGCTTTCAGGGGCACGGGGAGCTGTTTTTT
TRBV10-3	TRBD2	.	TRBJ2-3	CALSLLRGTTSPSTDTQYF	TGTGCCCTCAGTCTCTTGCGGGGGACTACTTCCCCTAGCACAGATACGCAGTATTTT
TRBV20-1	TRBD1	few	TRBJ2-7	CSASPSPGTGDYEQYF	TGCAGTGCTAGTCCTTCCCCCGGGACAGGGGACTACGAGCAGTACTTC
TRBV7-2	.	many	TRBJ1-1	CASSFSGGDTQAFF	TGTGCCAGCAGCTTCTCGGGGGGGGATACACAAGCTTTCTTT
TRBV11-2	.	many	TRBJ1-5	CASSLNQGSNQPQHF	TGTGCCAGCAGCTTAAACCAGGGAAGCAATCAGCCCCAGCATTTT
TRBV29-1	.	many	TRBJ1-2	CSVGWRDYGYTF	TGCAGCGTTGGGTGGCGGGACTATGGCTACACCTTC
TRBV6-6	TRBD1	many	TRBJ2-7	CASSHRGAMSYEQYF	TGTGCCAGCAGCCACAGGGGAGCAATGTCTTACGAGCAGTACTTC
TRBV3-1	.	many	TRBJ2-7	CASSQERIGFPDYEQYF	TGTGCCAGCAGCCAAGAACGAATAGGGTTCCCCGACTACGAGCAGTACTTC
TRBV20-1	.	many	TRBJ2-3	CGARVGSTDTQYF	TGCGGGGCGCGAGTCGGGAGCACAGATACGCAGTATTTT
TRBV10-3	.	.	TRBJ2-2	CAIRLSGELFF	TGTGCCATCAGGCTATCTGGGGAGCTGTTTTTT
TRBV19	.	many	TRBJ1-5	CASSIDPVQPQHF	TGTGCCAGTAGTATAGACCCTGTCCAGCCCCAGCATTTT
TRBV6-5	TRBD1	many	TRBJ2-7	CASSYPQGAEYEQYF	TGTGCCAGCAGTTATCCACAGGGGGCTGAATACGAGCAGTACTTC
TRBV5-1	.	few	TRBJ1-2	CASSLATGANYGYTF	TGCGCCAGCAGCTTGGCCACGGGTGCTAACTATGGCTACACCTTC
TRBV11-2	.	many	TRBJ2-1	CASSLGMLGKVYNEQFF	TGTGCCAGCAGCTTGGGGATGCTGGGAAAAGTCTACAATGAGCAGTTCTTC
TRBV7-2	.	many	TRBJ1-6	CASREDSHYSPLHF	TGTGCCAGCAGGGAGGACAGCCACTATTCACCCCTCCACTTT
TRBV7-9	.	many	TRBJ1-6	CASSLVLRNSPLHF	TGTGCCAGCAGCTTGGTCCTCAGGAATTCACCCCTCCACTTT
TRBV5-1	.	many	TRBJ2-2	CATRAENTGELFF	TGCGCCACCCGGGCGGAGAACACCGGGGAGCTGTTTTTT
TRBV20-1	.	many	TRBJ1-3	CSARGGGGQGNTIYF	TGCAGTGCTAGAGGAGGTGGGGGGCAGGGAAACACCATATATTTT
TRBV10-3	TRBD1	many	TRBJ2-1	CAISQTGGTYNEQFF	TGTGCCATCAGCCAGACAGGGGGAACCTACAATGAGCAGTTCTTC
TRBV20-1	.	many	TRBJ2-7	CSARDLYTTYEQYF	TGCAGTGCTAGAGATTTGTACACGACCTACGAGCAGTACTTC
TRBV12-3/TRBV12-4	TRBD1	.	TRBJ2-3	CTCSLGTGRAVDRTDTQYF	TGTACCTGCAGTTTAGGGACAGGGCGAGCAGTCGATCGCACAGATACGCAGTATTTT
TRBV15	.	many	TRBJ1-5	CATSSVPVSMFSNQPQHF	TGTGCCACCAGCAGCGTACCCGTCAGTATGTTTAGCAATCAGCCCCAGCATTTT
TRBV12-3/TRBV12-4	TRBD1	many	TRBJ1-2	CASSLGTGVGYTF	TGTGCCAGCAGTTTGGGGACAGGGGTCGGCTACACCTTC
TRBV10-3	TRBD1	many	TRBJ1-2	CAISGQGQGYTF	TGTGCCATCAGTGGACAGGGGCAAGGCTACACCTTC
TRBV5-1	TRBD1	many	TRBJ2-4	CASSLGTGGNIQYF	TGCGCCAGCAGCTTGGGTACAGGGGGAAACATTCAGTACTTC
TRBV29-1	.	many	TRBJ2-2	CSAGTANTGELFF	TGCAGCGCTGGGACGGCGAACACCGGGGAGCTGTTTTTT
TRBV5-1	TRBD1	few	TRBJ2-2	CASSRQGAANTGELFF	TGCGCCAGCAGCCGACAGGGGGCTGCGAACACCGGGGAGCTGTTTTTT
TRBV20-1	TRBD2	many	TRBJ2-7	CSARDTGGAYEQYF	TGCAGTGCTAGAGACACCGGGGGGGCCTACGAGCAGTACTTC